This T cell receptor beta chain stems from a study of read filtering for tumor transcriptome and immune sequencing. At the level of the study: Per sample, TCR-region reads ranged about 4.05 to 10.27 million by IR-seq, roughly 85 to 1273 by RNA-seq.

Study-level results: IR-seq captured clonotypes deeper and more reliably than RNA-seq. The CD138-negative fraction was mixed bone marrow immune cells, not pure T cells.

This clonotype was observed many times. Its matching antigen is unknown. Germline V CDR1 and CDR2: ENHRY, SYGVKD. This CDR3 is 13 amino acids long. V was pared by 7 bases and J by 1 base, with 8 bases between. This library used 300 to 450 ng RNA and molecular barcoded adaptors spanning alpha/delta and beta/gamma chains. One entry per CDR3 protein results from TCRdb running MiXCR on the reads. Among 20,000 to 30,000 distinct CDR3 sequences, 20% to 25% were seen once, and the ten largest hold 15% to 20%. The receptor was isolated from a donor older than 35 with multiple myeloma. Sequences were obtained from a population of CD138-negative cells sorted from bone marrow. This rearrangement joins TRBV10-3 to TRBJ1-5, with a possible D match to TRBD1 (6 bases). The CDR3 DNA follows: TGTGCCATCAACAGGGAGAGCAATCAGCCCCAGCATTTT. It specifies CAINRESNQPQHF.